What follows are 2 T cell receptor beta chains derived from one specimen sequenced in a study of blood T cell repertoires in COVID-19. Sequencing used immunoSEQ multiplex PCR; TCRdb keeps in-frame clones, though not all of them. The table lists roughly 230,000 clones, approximately 81% of them singletons, with approximately 8% in the top ten. What was sequenced was peripheral blood. The receptors were sampled from a woman of 80 years or more with acute or convalescent COVID-19.

V usage is TRBV19 and J usage is TRBJ2-5, with D perhaps TRBD1 (6 bases). Germline CDR1 and CDR2: LNHDA and SQIVND (reference sequence). This CDR3 comprises 14 residues. With 3 bases removed from V and 2 bases from J, the gap between germline ends came to 10 bases. Written as DNA, the CDR3 is TGTGCCAGTAGTATCCGGACAGTACAAGAGACCCAGTACTTC. Its protein product is CASSIRTVQETQYF.

The chain links TRBV5-1 to TRBJ1-4; 8 positions match TRBD1. The CDR3 consists of 15 residues. From germline, CDR1 is SGHRS and CDR2 YFSETQ. V lost 4 bases and J lost 3; bases outside the gene matches: 5. This chain's CDR3 is CASSPDREANEKLFF. The CDR3 DNA follows: TGCGCCAGCAGCCCGGACAGGGAGGCTAATGAAAAACTGTTTTTT.